The 25 T cell receptor beta chains below all came from one sample that was sequenced in a study of cytomegalovirus exposure and HLA in healthy donors. Primers: 60 Vbeta forward and 13 Jbeta reverse. Using immunoSEQ multiplex PCR, the repertoire was profiled, and TCRdb retains in-frame clones only, with some absent. The data show some 150,000 clones, with about three fifths seen just once and roughly 6.8% held by the top ten. The source material was PBMCs. The receptor source for this set is an older woman in good health and CMV-seropositive.

Concerning this clone itself: A read error may produce the germline difference seen at one junction end. The chain has TRBV29-1 and TRBJ2-2, with TRBD2 as a possible D gene (6 bases). This CDR3 spans 14 amino acids. Germline V gene sequence: CDR1 SQVTM, CDR2 ANQGSEA. The CDR3 coding sequence is TGCAGCGTTGGGACAATTCCGAACACCGGGGGGCTGTTTTTT. It is translated as CSVGTIPNTGGLFF.

The chain employs TRBV5-1 and TRBJ2-3; D unclear. The CDR3 runs to 14 residues. V was clipped by 4 bases and J by 5 bases, with 14 bases between them. Germline V lookup: CDR1 SGHRS, CDR2 YFSETQ. CDR3 residues: CASSKENGGDTQYF. For the CDR3, the DNA is TGCGCCAGCAGCAAAGAGAATGGTGGAGATACGCAGTATTTT.

The table lists this clone with a few counts. The chain recombines TRBV5-6 with TRBJ2-3; TRBD1 agrees at 8 bases. The germline gives CDR1 SGHDT, CDR2 YYEEEE. CDR3 length: 16 amino acids. The V gene end was trimmed by 4 bases and the J gene end by 2 bases; junction bases not matched to a gene: 9. Here the CDR3 reads CASSPLRGRSTDTQYF. CDR3 bases: TGTGCCAGCAGCCCACTCAGGGGGCGGTCCACAGATACGCAGTATTTT.

This clone was counted a few times. The chain combines TRBV6-1 with TRBJ1-5, with D unclear. CDR3 length: 14 amino acids. Germline-derived CDR1 and CDR2 are MNHNS and SASEGT. The V end was cut by 11 bases, the J end by 3 bases, with 17 bases between. CDR3 protein: CAGWAGGNNQPQHF. The CDR3 DNA follows: TGTGCCGGTTGGGCAGGAGGAAACAATCAGCCCCAGCATTTT.

This clone was seen a few times. This chain uses TRBV6-1 with TRBJ2-7; 8 nucleotides line up with TRBD1. Germline loops: CDR1 MNHNS, CDR2 SASEGT. The CDR3 totals 12 residues. The V and J ends lost 6 bases and 5 bases, in that order; junction bases with no gene match: 3. CDR3 nucleotide sequence: TGTGCCAGCAGCCCGACAGGGGACGAGCAGTACTTC. Translated, it gives CASSPTGDEQYF.

V gene TRBV27 combines with J gene TRBJ2-1; D is possibly TRBD2 (5 bases). The germline V gene has CDR1 MNHEY and CDR2 SMNVEV (reference sequence). The CDR3 is made up of 17 amino acids. Trimming shortened V by 3 bases and J by 0 bases, and 15 bases separated the two germline ends. CDR3 DNA sequence: TGTGCCAGCAGTTTTCACCAGAGCGGACTCTCCTACAATGAGCAGTTCTTC. Amino acid sequence: CASSFHQSGLSYNEQFF.

This clone showed up just a few times. Other DNA sequences within the sample encode an identical CDR3. The gene calls are TRBV28 and TRBJ2-5; 8 bases map to TRBD1. Germline CDR1 reads MDHEN; CDR2 reads SYDVKM. This CDR3 comprises 13 residues. V shed 6 bases and J 2 bases; nucleotides not matched to a gene: 2. For the CDR3, the DNA is TGTGCCAGCAGGCAGGGGGCACAAGAGACCCAGTACTTC. Residues: CASRQGAQETQYF.

CDR3 protein: CASGLVRESGRGPDTQYF. CDR3 coding DNA: TGTGCTAGTGGTTTGGTAAGAGAGAGCGGGAGGGGGCCAGATACGCAGTATTTT. The chain joins TRBV12-5 to TRBJ2-3; the match to TRBD2 covers 10 bases. Germline V gives CDR1 LGHNT, CDR2 FRNRAP. The CDR3 has 18 amino acids. V was clipped by 0 bases and J by 4 bases; unmatched bases: 10.

Only a few counts were recorded for this clone. This chain uses TRBV19 with TRBJ1-2; a weak D match, TRBD1 (5 bases). The germline gives CDR1 LNHDA, CDR2 SQIVND (reference sequence). V gave up 3 bases and J gave up 2 bases, with 13 bases separating them. The CDR3 sequence is 15 residues long. For the CDR3, the DNA is TGTGCCAGTAGTATTGCTCCGGGACTCAACTATGGCTACACCTTC. It translates to CASSIAPGLNYGYTF. Supplemented by reference TRBV19 and TRBJ1-2, the full variable domain reads DGGITQSPKYLFRKEGQNVTLSCEQNLNHDAMYWYRQDPGQGLRLIYYSQIVNDFQKGDIAEGYSVSREKKESFPLTVTSAQKNPTAFYLCASSIAPGLNYGYTFGSGTRLTVV.

The sample holds many counts of this clone. CDR3 coding DNA: TGTGCCAGCAGGGGACTGTACCAAGAGACCCAGTACTTC. This codes for CASRGLYQETQYF. V is TRBV2 and J is TRBJ2-5, with D tentatively TRBD2 (6 bases). The V gene's germline CDR1 is SNHLY and CDR2 FYNNEI. The CDR3 is 13 amino acids. The V end lost 6 bases, the J end lost 0 bases, and 8 bases lay between the germline ends.

The chain links TRBV6-5 to TRBJ2-5, with TRBD1 identical over 8 bases. Trimming cost V 4 bases and J 11 bases; bases outside gene matches: 9. Germline CDR1 is MNHEY and CDR2 is SVGAGI. The CDR3 has 13 amino acids. CDR3 in amino acids: CASSFQGAWEQYF. CDR3 nucleotide sequence: TGTGCCAGCAGTTTTCAGGGGGCGTGGGAGCAGTACTTC.

The chain's CDR3 is CASSQVLAGELFF. In DNA, the CDR3 is TGCGCCAGCAGCCAAGTTCTTGCCGGGGAGCTGTTTTTT. The chain combines TRBV4-3 with TRBJ2-2; D is unclear. The CDR3 runs 13 residues. Germline CDR1 reads LGHNA; CDR2 reads YSLEER. V was trimmed by 1 base and J by 6 bases, leaving 6 bases between them.

CDR3 residues: CASSLTSANEQFF. CDR3 coding DNA: TGTGCCAGCAGCTTGACTAGCGCCAATGAGCAGTTCTTC. The chain has TRBV7-9 and TRBJ2-1, with TRBD2 matching 8 bases. Per germline, CDR1 SEHNR and CDR2 FQNEAQ (reference sequence). The CDR3 spans 13 residues. V dropped 3 bases and J dropped 6; count of bases not matched to a gene: 1.

This rearrangement joins TRBV4-3 to TRBJ1-1; D is ambiguous. The CDR3 consists of 14 residues. V was cut by 0 bases and J by 3 bases, with 8 bases left in between. Germline CDR1 is LGHNA and CDR2 is YSLEER. The CDR3 region has the DNA TGCGCCAGCAGCCAAGATTTGAGGTACACTGAAGCTTTCTTT. Translation: CASSQDLRYTEAFF.

This clone has more than one count but fewer than ten. The chain is built from TRBV7-3 and TRBJ2-3, with TRBD2 identical over 8 bases. The germline CDR1 and CDR2 sequences are SGHTA and FQGTGA. V lost 5 bases and J lost 3; bases outside the gene matches: 10. The CDR3 extends over 16 amino acids. CDR3 amino acids: CASSPGASGLTDTQYF. CDR3 coding DNA: TGTGCCAGCAGCCCGGGGGCTAGCGGGCTTACAGATACGCAGTATTTT.

This clone has just a few counts. The chain employs TRBV28 and TRBJ2-5; 9 nucleotides match TRBD1. Germline V CDR1 and CDR2: MDHEN, SYDVKM. The CDR3 is 15 residues long. J gave up 2 bases and V 3 bases, and 4 bases lay outside the gene matches. CDR3: CASSFAGTGQETQYF. The CDR3 DNA is TGTGCCAGCAGTTTCGCCGGGACAGGGCAAGAGACCCAGTACTTC.

The table lists this clone with a few counts. The chain uses TRBV5-6 and TRBJ2-3; D possibly corresponds to TRBD1 (5 bases). V was shortened by 0 bases and J by 3 bases, with 8 bases between the two germline ends. Germline V gene data show CDR1 as SGHDT and CDR2 as YYEEEE. The CDR3 length is 14 residues. For the CDR3, the DNA is TGTGCCAGCAGCTTGGTACAGGATACAGATACGCAGTATTTT. Amino acid sequence: CASSLVQDTDTQYF.

The J gene is TRBJ2-1, the V gene TRBV19; TRBD1 might be the D (6 bases). Trimming took off 5 bases at V and 0 bases at J, with 14 bases between the two ends. Germline V gene data show CDR1 as LNHDA and CDR2 as SQIVND (reference sequence). The length of the CDR3 is 16 residues. The CDR3 DNA is TGTGCCAGTAGTCCCCAGGGGCCGCACTCCTACAATGAGCAGTTCTTC. Its protein is CASSPQGPHSYNEQFF. Supplemented by reference TRBV19 and TRBJ2-1, the full variable domain reads DGGITQSPKYLFRKEGQNVTLSCEQNLNHDAMYWYRQDPGQGLRLIYYSQIVNDFQKGDIAEGYSVSREKKESFPLTVTSAQKNPTAFYLCASSPQGPHSYNEQFFGPGTRLTVL.

This clone was recorded a few times. The chain is built from TRBV19 and TRBJ1-2, with TRBD1 matching 7 bases. The CDR3 length is 13 residues. Germline values: CDR1 LNHDA, CDR2 SQIVND (reference sequence). Germline trimming cut 7 bases from V and 6 bases from J; bases unmatched to any gene: 8. The CDR3 sequence is CASIDDRDHGYTF. DNA for the CDR3: TGTGCCAGTATCGACGACAGGGACCATGGCTACACCTTC.

For the CDR3, the DNA is TGTGCCAGCAGTTACTCGATTTCGGGGAACTCCTACGAGCAGTACTTC. Protein product: CASSYSISGNSYEQYF. The chain links TRBV6-5 to TRBJ2-7; D is possibly TRBD2 (5 bases). The CDR3 totals 16 residues. V was clipped by 0 bases and J by 0 bases, with 12 bases between them. CDR1 and CDR2 from the germline V gene are MNHEY and SVGAGI.

This chain uses TRBV7-9 with TRBJ1-6; D possibly corresponds to TRBD1 (6 bases). Germline V CDR1 and CDR2: SEHNR, FQNEAQ (reference sequence). The V end was cut by 0 bases, the J end by 7 bases, with 7 bases between. The CDR3 extends over 14 amino acids. The chain's CDR3 is CASSLAQGNSPLHF. In nucleotides, the CDR3 is TGTGCCAGCAGCTTAGCGCAGGGGAATTCACCCCTCCACTTT.

This clone has a handful of counts. The chain carries TRBV28 and TRBJ2-5; 7 bases map to TRBD2. Germline V gene lookup returns CDR1 MDHEN and CDR2 SYDVKM. This CDR3 is 14 amino acids long. After removal of 2 bases from V and 5 bases from J, the junction contained 5 bases not matched to a gene. The CDR3 is CASSLAGDWETQYF. The CDR3 DNA follows: TGTGCCAGCAGTTTAGCGGGAGACTGGGAGACCCAGTACTTC.

V is TRBV11-2 and J is TRBJ2-3; TRBD2 matches 9 bases. Trimming cost V 8 bases and J 2 bases; bases outside gene matches: 8. This CDR3 contains 15 residues. CDR1 is SGHAT, CDR2 FQNNGV, per germline. CDR3 in amino acids: CASRTLAGPTDTQYF. As DNA, the CDR3 is TGTGCCAGCCGAACCCTAGCGGGACCCACAGATACGCAGTATTTT.

This chain joins TRBV9 and TRBJ1-2, with D unclear. The CDR3 runs 16 residues. Germline V gene lookup returns CDR1 SGDLS and CDR2 YYNGEE. V lost 0 bases and J lost 4, with 16 bases in between. The DNA of the CDR3 is TGTGCCAGCAGCGTAGACACACGGGGAACTAGCTATGGCTACACCTTC. Residues: CASSVDTRGTSYGYTF.

The chain is built from TRBV30 and TRBJ2-3; 13 nucleotides align to TRBD2. The germline V gene has CDR1 GTSNPN and CDR2 SVGIG (reference sequence). V was pared by 3 bases and J by 4 bases, with 4 bases of the junction left unmatched. The CDR3 contains 15 residues. CDR3 nucleotides: TGTGCCTGGAGGAAGACTAGCGGGAGGTCAGATACGCAGTATTTT. This translates into CAWRKTSGRSDTQYF. Drawing the rest from reference TRBV30 and TRBJ2-3, the complete variable domain is SQTIHQWPATLVQPVGSPLSLECTVEGTSNPNLYWYRQAAGRGLQLLFYSVGIGQISSEVPQNLSASRPQDRQFILSSKKLLLSDSGFYLCAWRKTSGRSDTQYFGPGTRLTVL.